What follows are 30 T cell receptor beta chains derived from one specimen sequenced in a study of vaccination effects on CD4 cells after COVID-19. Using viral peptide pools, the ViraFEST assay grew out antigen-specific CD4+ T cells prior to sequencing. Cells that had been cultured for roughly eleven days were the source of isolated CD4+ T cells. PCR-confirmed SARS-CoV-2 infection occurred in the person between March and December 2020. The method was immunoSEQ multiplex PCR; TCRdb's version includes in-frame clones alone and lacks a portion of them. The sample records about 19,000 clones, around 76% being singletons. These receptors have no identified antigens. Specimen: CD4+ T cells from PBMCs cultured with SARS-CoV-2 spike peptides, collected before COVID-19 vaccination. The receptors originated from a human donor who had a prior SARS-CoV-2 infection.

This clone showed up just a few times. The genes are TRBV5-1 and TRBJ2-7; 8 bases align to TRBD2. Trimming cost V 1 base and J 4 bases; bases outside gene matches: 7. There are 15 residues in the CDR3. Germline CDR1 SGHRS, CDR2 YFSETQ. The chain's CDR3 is CASSLTGRGEYEQYF. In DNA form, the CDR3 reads TGCGCCAGCAGCTTGACCGGGAGGGGCGAATACGAGCAGTACTTC.

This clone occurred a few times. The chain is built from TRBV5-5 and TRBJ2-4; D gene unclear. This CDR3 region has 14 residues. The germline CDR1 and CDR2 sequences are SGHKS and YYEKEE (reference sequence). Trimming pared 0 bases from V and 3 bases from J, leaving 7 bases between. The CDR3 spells CASSLGGDKNIQYF. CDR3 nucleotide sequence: TGTGCCAGCAGCTTGGGAGGAGACAAAAACATTCAGTACTTC.

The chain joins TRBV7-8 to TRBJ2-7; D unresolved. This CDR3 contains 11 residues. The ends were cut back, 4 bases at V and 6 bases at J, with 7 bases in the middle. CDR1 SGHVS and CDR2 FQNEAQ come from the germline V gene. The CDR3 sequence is CASSSFGEQYF. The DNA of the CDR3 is TGTGCCAGCAGCTCGTTTGGCGAGCAGTACTTC.

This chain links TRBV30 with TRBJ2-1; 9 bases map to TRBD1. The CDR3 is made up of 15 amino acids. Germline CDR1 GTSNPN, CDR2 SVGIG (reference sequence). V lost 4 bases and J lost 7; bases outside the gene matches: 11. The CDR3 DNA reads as TGTGCCTGGAACAGGGGGCTCGGCGATACGAATGAGCAGTTCTTC. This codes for CAWNRGLGDTNEQFF.

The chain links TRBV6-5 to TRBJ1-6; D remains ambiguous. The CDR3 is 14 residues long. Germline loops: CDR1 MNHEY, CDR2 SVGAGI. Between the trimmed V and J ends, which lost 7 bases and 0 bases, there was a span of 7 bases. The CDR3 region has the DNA TGTGCCAGCAACAGAAGCTCCTATAATTCACCCCTCCACTTT. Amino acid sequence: CASNRSSYNSPLHF.

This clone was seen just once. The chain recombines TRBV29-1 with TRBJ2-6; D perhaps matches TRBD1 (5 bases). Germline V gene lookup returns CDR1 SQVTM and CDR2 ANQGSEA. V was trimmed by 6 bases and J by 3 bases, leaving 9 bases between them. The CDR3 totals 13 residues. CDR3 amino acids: CSVRDSGANVLTF. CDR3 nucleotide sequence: TGCAGCGTCCGCGACAGTGGGGCCAACGTCCTGACTTTC.

This CDR3 reads CASSFERGRGSSSYEQYF. The CDR3, as DNA: TGTGCCAGCAGCTTTGAAAGGGGCAGGGGCTCCTCGTCCTACGAGCAGTACTTC. V usage is TRBV7-3 and J usage is TRBJ2-7, with a possible D match to TRBD1 (6 bases). The V gene lost 3 bases and the J gene lost 1 base, with 22 bases spanning the gap. The germline V gene encodes CDR1 SGHTA and CDR2 FQGTGA. The length of the CDR3 is 18 residues.

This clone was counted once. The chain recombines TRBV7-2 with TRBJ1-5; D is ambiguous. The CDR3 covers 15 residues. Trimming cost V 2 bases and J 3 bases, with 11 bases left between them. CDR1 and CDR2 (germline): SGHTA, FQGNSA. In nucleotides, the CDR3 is TGTGCCAGCAGCTTAATCTTGGGGTTCAATCAGCCCCAGCATTTT. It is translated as CASSLILGFNQPQHF. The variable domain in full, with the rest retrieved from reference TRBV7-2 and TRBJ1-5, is GAGVSQSPSNKVTEKGKDVELRCDPISGHTALYWYRQSLGQGLEFLIYFQGNSAPDKSGLPSDRFSAERTGGSVSTLTIQRTQQEDSAVYLCASSLILGFNQPQHFGDGTRLSIL.

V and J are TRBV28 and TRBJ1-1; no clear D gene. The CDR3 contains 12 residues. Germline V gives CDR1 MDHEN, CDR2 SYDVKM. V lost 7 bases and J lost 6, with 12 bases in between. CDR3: CASTPQAAEAFF. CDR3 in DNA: TGTGCCAGCACCCCCCAGGCTGCTGAAGCTTTCTTT.

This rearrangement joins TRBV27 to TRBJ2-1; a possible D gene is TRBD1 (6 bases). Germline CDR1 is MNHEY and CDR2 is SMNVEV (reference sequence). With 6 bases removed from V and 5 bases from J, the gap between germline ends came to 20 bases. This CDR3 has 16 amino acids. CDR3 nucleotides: TGTGCCAGCAGACGCTTCTTGGGGGCGCAGGACAATGAGCAGTTCTTC. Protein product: CASRRFLGAQDNEQFF.

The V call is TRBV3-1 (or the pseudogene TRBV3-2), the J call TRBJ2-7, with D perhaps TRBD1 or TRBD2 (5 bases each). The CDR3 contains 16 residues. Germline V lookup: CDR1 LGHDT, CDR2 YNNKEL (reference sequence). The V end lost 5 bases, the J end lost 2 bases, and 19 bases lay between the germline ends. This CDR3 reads CASSTTPGRPTYEQYF. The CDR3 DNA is TGTGCCAGCAGCACTACCCCGGGACGGCCCACCTACGAGCAGTACTTC.

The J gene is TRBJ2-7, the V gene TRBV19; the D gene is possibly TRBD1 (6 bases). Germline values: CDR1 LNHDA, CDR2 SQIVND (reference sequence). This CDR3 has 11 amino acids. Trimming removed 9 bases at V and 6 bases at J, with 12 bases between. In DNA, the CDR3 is TGTGCCAGAAACAGGGCCGTCGAGCAGTACTTC. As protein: CARNRAVEQYF.

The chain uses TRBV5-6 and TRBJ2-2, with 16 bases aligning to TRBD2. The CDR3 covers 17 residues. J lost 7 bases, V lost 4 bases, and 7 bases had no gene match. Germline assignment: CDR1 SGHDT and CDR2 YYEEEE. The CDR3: CASSGGLAGGPVGELFF. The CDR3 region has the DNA TGTGCCAGCAGCGGGGGACTAGCGGGGGGGCCGGTCGGGGAGCTGTTTTTT.

The CDR3 loop reads CASSVAGLAGVFGEQFF. CDR3 sequence (DNA): TGTGCCAGCAGCGTAGCAGGACTAGCGGGGGTTTTTGGTGAGCAGTTCTTC. The genes are TRBV9 and TRBJ2-1; TRBD2 aligns across 13 bases. Trimming took 0 bases from V and 9 from J; bases not matched to a gene: 9. Germline-derived CDR1 and CDR2 are SGDLS and YYNGEE. CDR3 length: 17 amino acids. Variable domain in full (rest from reference TRBV9 and TRBJ2-1): DSGVTQTPKHLITATGQRVTLRCSPRSGDLSVYWYQQSLDQGLQFLIQYYNGEERAKGNILERFSAQQFPDLHSELNLSSLELGDSALYFCASSVAGLAGVFGEQFFGPGTRLTVL.

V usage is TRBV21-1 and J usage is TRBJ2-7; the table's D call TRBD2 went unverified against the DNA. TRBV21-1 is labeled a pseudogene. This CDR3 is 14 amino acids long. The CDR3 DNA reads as TGTGCCAGCAGCAAGGGGACTGAGACCTACGAGCAGTACTTC. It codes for CASSKGTETYEQYF.

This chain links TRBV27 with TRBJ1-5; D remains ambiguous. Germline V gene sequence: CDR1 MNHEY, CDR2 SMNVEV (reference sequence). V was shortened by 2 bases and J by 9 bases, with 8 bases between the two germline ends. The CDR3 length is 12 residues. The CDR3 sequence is CASSLRLGPQHF. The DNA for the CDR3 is TGTGCCAGCAGTTTACGGCTTGGGCCCCAGCATTTT.

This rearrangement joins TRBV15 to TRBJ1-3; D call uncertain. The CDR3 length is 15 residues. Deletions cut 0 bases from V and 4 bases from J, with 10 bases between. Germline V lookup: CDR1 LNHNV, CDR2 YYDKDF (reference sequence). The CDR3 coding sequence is TGTGCCACCAGCAGAGACCCCTCATCGGGAAACACCATATATTTT. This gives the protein CATSRDPSSGNTIYF.

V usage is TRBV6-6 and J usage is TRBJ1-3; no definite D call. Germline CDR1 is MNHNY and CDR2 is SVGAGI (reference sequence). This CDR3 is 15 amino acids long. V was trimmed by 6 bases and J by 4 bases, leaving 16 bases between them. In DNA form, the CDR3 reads TGTGCCAGCAGCGGAACACAAACGTCCGGAAACACCATATATTTT. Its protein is CASSGTQTSGNTIYF.

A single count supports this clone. CDR3 residues: CATRSISEAFF. The CDR3 nucleotides are TGTGCCACCCGGAGCATCTCTGAAGCTTTCTTT. The rearrangement uses TRBV19 and TRBJ1-1; D is uncertain. V was clipped by 10 bases and J by 6 bases, with 12 bases between them. This CDR3 is 11 amino acids long. Germline V lookup: CDR1 LNHDA, CDR2 SQIVND (reference sequence).

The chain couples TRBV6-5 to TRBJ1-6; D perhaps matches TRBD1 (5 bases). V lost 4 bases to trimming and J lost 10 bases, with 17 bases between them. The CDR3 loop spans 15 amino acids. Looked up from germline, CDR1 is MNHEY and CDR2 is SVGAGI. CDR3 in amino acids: CASSSHPREGSPLHF. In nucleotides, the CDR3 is TGTGCCAGCAGTTCGCATCCCAGGGAAGGGTCACCCCTCCACTTT.

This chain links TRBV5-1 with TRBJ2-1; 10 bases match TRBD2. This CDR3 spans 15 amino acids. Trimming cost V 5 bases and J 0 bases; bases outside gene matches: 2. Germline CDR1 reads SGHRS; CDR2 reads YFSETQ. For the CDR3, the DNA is TGCGCCAGCAGTCCTAGCGGGAGCTCCTACAATGAGCAGTTCTTC. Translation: CASSPSGSSYNEQFF. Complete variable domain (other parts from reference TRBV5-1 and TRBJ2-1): KAGVTQTPRYLIKTRGQQVTLSCSPISGHRSVSWYQQTPGQGLQFLFEYFSETQRNKGNFPGRFSGRQFSNSRSEMNVSTLELGDSALYLCASSPSGSSYNEQFFGPGTRLTVL.

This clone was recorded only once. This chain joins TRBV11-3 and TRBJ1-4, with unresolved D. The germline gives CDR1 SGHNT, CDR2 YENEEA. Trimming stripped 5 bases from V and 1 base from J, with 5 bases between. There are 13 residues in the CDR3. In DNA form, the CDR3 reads TGTGCCAGCAGCACGGGAACTAATGAAAAACTGTTTTTT. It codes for CASSTGTNEKLFF.

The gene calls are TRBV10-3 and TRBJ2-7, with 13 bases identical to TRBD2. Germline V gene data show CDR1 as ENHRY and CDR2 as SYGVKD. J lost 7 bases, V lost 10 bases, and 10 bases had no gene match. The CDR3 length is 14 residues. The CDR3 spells CATKGTSGNREQYF. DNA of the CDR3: TGTGCCACCAAAGGGACTAGCGGGAATCGAGAGCAGTACTTC.

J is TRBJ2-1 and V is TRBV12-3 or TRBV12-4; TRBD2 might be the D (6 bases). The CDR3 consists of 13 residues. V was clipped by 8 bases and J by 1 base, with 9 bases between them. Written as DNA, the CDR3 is TGTGCCAGCGGGAGGAGGTCCTACAATGAGCAGTTCTTC. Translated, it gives CASGRRSYNEQFF.

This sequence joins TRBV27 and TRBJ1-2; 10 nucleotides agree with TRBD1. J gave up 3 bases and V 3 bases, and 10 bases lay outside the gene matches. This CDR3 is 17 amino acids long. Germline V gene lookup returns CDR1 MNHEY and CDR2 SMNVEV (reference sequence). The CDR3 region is CASSFYPTGGRDYGYTF. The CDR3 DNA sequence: TGTGCCAGCAGTTTTTACCCGACAGGGGGCAGAGACTATGGCTACACCTTC.

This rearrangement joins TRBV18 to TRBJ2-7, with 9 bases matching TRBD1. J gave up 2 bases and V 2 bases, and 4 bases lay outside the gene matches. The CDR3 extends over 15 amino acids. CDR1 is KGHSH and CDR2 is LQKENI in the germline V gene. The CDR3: CASSPSGQGTYEQYF. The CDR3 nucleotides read TGTGCCAGCTCACCATCGGGACAGGGAACCTACGAGCAGTACTTC.

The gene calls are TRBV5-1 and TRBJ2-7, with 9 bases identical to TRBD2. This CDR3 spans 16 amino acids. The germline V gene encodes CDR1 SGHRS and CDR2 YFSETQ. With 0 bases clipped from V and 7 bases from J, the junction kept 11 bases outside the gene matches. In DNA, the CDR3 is TGCGCCAGCAGCTTGGGAGCCCTAGCGGGATACAATGAGCAGTACTTC. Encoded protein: CASSLGALAGYNEQYF.

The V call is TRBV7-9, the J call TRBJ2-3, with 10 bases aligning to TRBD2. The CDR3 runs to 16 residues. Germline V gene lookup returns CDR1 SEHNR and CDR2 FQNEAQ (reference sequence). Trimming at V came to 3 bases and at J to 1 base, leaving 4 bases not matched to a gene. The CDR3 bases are TGTGCCAGCAGCTTGGTAGCGGGAGGCCGCACAGATACGCAGTATTTT. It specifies CASSLVAGGRTDTQYF.

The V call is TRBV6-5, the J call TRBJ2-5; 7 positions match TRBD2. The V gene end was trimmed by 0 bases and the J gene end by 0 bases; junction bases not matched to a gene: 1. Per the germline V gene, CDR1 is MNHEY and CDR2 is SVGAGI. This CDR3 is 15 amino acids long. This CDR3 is CASSYSAGHQETQYF. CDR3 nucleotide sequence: TGTGCCAGCAGTTACTCAGCGGGACACCAAGAGACCCAGTACTTC.

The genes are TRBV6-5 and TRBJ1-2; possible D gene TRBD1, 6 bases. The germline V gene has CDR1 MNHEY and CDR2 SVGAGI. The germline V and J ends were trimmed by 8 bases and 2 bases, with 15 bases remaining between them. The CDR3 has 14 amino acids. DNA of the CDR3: TGTGCCAGCGGGAAAGGTACAGGGAACTATGGCTACACCTTC. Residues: CASGKGTGNYGYTF.